Described below is a single T cell receptor (beta chain) sequence and its context. One junction end does not reproduce the germline sequence, and a read error may be involved. Generated by immunoSEQ multiplex PCR, the TCRdb table keeps only in-frame clones and is missing some. The sample includes some 21,000 clones, approximately 78% of them seen just once. This CDR3 comprises 15 residues. Germline values: CDR1 SNHLY, CDR2 FYNNEI. The data stem from a study of sequential checkpoint blockade in melanoma. Study-wide background: Arm A got nivolumab then ipilimumab; arm B the reverse, 1:1. After both sequences, patients received maintenance nivolumab.

As for treatment: randomized to nivolumab then ipilimumab (arm A) or the reverse (arm B). PBMC sorting kept live CD3+CD8+ cells without CD19 or CD56. This chain joins TRBV2 and TRBJ2-3, with 9 bases identical to TRBD2. This receptor was taken from a human donor with melanoma. The specimen was CD8+ T cells sorted from blood (inferred from file names), collected from a patient given nivolumab and ipilimumab in sequence. The CDR3 region has the DNA TGTGCCAGCGGTGAAACTAGCGGGTACACAGATACGCAGTATTTT. Its translation is CASGETSGYTDTQYF.